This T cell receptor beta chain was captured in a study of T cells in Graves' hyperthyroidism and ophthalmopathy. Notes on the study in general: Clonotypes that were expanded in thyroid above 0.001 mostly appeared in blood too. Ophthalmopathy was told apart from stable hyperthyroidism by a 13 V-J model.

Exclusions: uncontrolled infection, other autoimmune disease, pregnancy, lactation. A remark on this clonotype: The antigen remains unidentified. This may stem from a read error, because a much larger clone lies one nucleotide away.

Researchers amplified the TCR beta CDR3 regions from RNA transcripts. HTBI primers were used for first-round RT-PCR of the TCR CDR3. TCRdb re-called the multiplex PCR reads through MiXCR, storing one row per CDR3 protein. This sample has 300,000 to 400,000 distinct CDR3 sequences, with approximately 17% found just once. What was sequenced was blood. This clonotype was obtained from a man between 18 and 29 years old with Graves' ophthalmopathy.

CDR3 loop: CASAMLETDLYGYTF. CDR3 nucleotide sequence: TGTGCCAGTGCCATGTTGGAGACCGACCTCTATGGCTACACCTTC. This rearrangement joins TRBV11-2 to TRBJ1-2; no firm D call. CDR1 and CDR2 (germline): SGHAT, FQNNGV. Trimming removed 9 bases at V and 4 bases at J, with 21 bases between. The CDR3 covers 15 residues.